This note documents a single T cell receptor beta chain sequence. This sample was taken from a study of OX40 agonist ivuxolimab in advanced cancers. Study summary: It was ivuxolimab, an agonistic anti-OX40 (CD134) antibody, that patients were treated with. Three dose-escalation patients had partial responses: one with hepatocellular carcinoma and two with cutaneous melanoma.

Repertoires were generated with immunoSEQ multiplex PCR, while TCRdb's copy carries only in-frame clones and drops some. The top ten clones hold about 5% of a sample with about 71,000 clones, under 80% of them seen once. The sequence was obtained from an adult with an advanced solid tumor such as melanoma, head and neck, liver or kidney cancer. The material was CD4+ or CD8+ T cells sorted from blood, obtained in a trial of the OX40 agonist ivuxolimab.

DNA of the CDR3: TGTGCCAGTAGTATCTGGACGGGGGAGCAGTACTTC. Protein sequence: CASSIWTGEQYF. J is TRBJ2-7 and V is TRBV19, with D possibly being TRBD2 (5 bases). This CDR3 is 12 amino acids long. V was clipped by 3 bases and J by 7 bases, with 10 bases between them. Germline V gene lookup returns CDR1 LNHDA and CDR2 SQIVND (reference sequence).